This entry lists 5 T cell receptor beta chains sequenced from one sample in a study of PD-L1 blockade in urothelial cancer. The repertoire was sequenced with immunoSEQ multiplex PCR; TCRdb's copy has only in-frame clones and lacks some. The profile shows 72,000 or so clones, approximately 86% of them singletons. Time point defined: pretreatment peripheral blood. The sequencing used PBMCs, collected around atezolizumab (anti-PD-L1) treatment. Receptor source: a man aged 55 to 70 with urothelial cancer.

The CDR3 DNA reads TGTGCCTGGGGACTAGCGGGGGGTGCCGGCCGGGAGCAGTACTTC. Its protein product is CAWGLAGGAGREQYF. V usage is TRBV30 and J usage is TRBJ2-7; 14 bases line up with TRBD2. Germline-derived CDR1 and CDR2 are GTSNPN and SVGIG (reference sequence). The V gene end was trimmed by 5 bases and the J gene end by 7 bases; junction bases not matched to a gene: 10. The CDR3 is 15 amino acids.

J is TRBJ2-1 and V is TRBV25-1; possibly TRBD2 for D (7 bases). The CDR3 consists of 13 residues. V gave up 5 bases and J gave up 6 bases, with 11 bases separating them. Germline lookup yields CDR1 MGHDK and CDR2 SYGVNS. The CDR3 is CASSLGGRNEQFF. The CDR3 nucleotides are TGTGCCAGCAGTCTCGGGGGGCGCAATGAGCAGTTCTTC.

V and J are TRBV5-4 and TRBJ1-1; D is possibly TRBD1 (5 bases). V was clipped by 0 bases and J by 12 bases, with 12 bases between them. This CDR3 is built from 12 residues. Germline V gives CDR1 SGHNT, CDR2 YYREEE (reference sequence). DNA of the CDR3: TGTGCCAGCAGCTTGGATGCAGGGAAGTCTTTCTTT. Translation gives CASSLDAGKSFF.

The V and J genes are TRBV30 and TRBJ2-5; D perhaps matches TRBD2 (5 bases). Deletions cut 2 bases from V and 4 bases from J, with 14 bases between. Germline values: CDR1 GTSNPN, CDR2 SVGIG (reference sequence). The length of the CDR3 is 14 residues. CDR3 protein: CAWSPIRGIETQYF. CDR3 DNA: TGTGCCTGGAGTCCTATTAGAGGGATAGAGACCCAGTACTTC.

This clone appeared a single time. The chain recombines TRBV7-3 with TRBJ2-3; maybe TRBD1 (6 bases). Germline-derived CDR1 and CDR2 are SGHTA and FQGTGA. The V end was cut by 5 bases, the J end by 5 bases, with 17 bases between. The CDR3 sequence is 15 residues long. The CDR3 spells CASSPLGGRGDTQYF. Written as DNA, the CDR3 is TGTGCCAGCAGCCCTCTAGGGGGAAGGGGAGATACGCAGTATTTT. The entire variable domain, with the rest obtained from reference TRBV7-3 and TRBJ2-3, is as follows: GAGVSQTPSNKVTEKGKYVELRCDPISGHTALYWYRQSLGQGPEFLIYFQGTGAADDSGLPNDRFFAVRPEGSVSTLKIQRTERGDSAVYLCASSPLGGRGDTQYFGPGTRLTVL.